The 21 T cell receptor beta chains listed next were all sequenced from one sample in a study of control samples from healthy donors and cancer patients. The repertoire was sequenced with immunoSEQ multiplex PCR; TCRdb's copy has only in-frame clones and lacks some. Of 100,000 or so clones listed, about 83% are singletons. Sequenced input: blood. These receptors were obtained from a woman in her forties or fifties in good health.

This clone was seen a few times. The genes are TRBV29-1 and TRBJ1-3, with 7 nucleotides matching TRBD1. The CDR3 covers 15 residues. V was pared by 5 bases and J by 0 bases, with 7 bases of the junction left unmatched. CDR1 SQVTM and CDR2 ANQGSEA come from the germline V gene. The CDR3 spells CSVSTGTYSGNTIYF. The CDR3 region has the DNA TGCAGCGTTTCGACAGGGACCTACTCTGGAAACACCATATATTTT.

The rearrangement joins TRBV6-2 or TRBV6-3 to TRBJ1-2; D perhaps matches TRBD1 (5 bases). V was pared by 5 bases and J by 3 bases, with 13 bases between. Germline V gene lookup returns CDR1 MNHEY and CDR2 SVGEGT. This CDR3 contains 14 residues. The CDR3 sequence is CASSAGPNHYGYTF. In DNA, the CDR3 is TGTGCCAGCAGTGCGGGACCCAACCACTATGGCTACACCTTC.

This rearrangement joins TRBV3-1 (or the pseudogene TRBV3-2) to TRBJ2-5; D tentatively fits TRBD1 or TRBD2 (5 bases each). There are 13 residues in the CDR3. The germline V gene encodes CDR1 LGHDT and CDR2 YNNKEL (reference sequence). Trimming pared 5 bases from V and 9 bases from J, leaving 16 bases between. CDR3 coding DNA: TGTGCCAGCAGCAACCGGGACCCAGCGGCCCAGTACTTC. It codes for CASSNRDPAAQYF.

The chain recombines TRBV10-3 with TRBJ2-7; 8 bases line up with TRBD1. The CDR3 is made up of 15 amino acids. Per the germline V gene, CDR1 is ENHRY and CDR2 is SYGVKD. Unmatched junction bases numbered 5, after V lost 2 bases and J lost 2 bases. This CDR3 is CAISEGTGATYEQYF. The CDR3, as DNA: TGTGCCATCAGTGAGGGGACAGGTGCGACCTACGAGCAGTACTTC.

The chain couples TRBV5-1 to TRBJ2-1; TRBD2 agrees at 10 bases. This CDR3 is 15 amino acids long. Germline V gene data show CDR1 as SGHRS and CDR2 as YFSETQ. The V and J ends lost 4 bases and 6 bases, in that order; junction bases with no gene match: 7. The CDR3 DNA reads TGCGCCAGCAGCGGGACTAGCGTAGGGGGCAATGAGCAGTTCTTC. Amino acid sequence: CASSGTSVGGNEQFF.

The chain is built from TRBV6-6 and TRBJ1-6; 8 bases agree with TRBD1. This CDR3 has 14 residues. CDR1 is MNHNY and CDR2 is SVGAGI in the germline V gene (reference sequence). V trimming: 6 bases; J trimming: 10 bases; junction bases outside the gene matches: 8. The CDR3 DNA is TGTGCCAGCAGCTGGACAGGGAGGGACTCACCCCTCCACTTT. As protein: CASSWTGRDSPLHF.

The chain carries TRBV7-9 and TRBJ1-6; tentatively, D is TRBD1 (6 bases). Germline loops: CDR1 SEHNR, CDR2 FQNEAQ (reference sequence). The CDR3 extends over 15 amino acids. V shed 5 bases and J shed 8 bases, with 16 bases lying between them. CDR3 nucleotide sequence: TGTGCCAGCAGCCGACCAGACAGGTCGGATTCACCCCTCCACTTT. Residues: CASSRPDRSDSPLHF.

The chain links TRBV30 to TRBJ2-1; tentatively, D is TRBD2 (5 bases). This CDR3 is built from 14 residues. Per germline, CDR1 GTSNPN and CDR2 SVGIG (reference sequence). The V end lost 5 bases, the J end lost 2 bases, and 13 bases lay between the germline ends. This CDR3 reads CAWELGRTYNEQFF. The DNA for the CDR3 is TGTGCCTGGGAACTAGGTAGAACCTACAATGAGCAGTTCTTC.

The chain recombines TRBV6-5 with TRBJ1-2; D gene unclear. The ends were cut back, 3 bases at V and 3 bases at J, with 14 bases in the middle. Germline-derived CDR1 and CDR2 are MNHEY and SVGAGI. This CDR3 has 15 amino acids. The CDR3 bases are TGTGCCAGCAGTTATTATCGGTGGGCGGACTATGGCTACACCTTC. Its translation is CASSYYRWADYGYTF.

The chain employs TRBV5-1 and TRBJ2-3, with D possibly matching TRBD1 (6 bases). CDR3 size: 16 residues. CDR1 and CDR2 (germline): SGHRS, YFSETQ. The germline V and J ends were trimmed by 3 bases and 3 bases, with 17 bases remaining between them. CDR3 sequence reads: CASSSRQGSGTDTQYF. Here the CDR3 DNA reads TGCGCCAGCAGCTCGCGGCAGGGGAGTGGGACAGATACGCAGTATTTT.

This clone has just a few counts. In DNA, the CDR3 is TGTGCCAGCAGCCAAGACAGGGGTAGTGAAAAACTGTTTTTT. This sequence encodes CASSQDRGSEKLFF. The genes are TRBV5-4 and TRBJ1-4; 8 bases are shared with TRBD1. J lost 7 bases, V lost 4 bases, and 6 bases had no gene match. The CDR3 is 14 residues long. Germline V gives CDR1 SGHNT, CDR2 YYREEE (reference sequence).

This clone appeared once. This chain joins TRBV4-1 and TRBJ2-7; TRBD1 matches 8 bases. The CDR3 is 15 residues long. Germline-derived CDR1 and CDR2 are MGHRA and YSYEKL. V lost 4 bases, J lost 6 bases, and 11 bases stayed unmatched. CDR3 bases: TGCGCCAGCAGCCCCCACTCGCAGGGGGCGCGCGAGCAGTACTTC. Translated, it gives CASSPHSQGAREQYF.

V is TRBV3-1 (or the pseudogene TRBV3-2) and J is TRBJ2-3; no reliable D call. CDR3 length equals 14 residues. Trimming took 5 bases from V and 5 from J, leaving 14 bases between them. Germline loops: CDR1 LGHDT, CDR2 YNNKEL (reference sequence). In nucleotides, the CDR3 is TGTGCCAGCAGCGAAAGAATGTCGGAAGATACGCAGTATTTT. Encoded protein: CASSERMSEDTQYF.

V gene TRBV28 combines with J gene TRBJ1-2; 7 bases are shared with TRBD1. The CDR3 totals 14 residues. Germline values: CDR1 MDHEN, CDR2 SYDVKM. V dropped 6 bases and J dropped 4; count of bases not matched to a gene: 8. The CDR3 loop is CASSSGTVIYGYTF. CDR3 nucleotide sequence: TGTGCCAGCAGCTCCGGGACAGTAATCTATGGCTACACCTTC.

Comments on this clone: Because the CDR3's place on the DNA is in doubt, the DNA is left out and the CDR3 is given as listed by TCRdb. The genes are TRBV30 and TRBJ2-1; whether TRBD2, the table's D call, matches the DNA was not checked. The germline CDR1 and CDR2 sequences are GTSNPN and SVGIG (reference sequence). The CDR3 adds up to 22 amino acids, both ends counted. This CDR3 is CAWTFHRSVPGVSGRRGNEQFF.

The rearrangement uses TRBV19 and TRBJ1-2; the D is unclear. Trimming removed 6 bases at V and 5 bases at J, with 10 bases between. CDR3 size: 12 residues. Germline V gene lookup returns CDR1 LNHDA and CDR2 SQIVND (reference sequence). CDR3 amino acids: CASRTMGYGYTF. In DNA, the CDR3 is TGTGCCAGTAGGACAATGGGTTATGGCTACACCTTC.

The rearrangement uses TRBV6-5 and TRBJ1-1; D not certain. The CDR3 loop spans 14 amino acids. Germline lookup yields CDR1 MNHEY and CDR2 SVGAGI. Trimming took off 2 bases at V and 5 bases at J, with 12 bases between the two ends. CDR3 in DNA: TGTGCCAGCAGTTACAACGACCTCAATACTGAAGCTTTCTTT. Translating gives CASSYNDLNTEAFF.

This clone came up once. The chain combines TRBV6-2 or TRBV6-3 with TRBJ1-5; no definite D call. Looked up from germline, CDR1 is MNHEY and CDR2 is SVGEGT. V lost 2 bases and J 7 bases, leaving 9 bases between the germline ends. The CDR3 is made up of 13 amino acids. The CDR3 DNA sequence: TGTGCCAGCAGTTACGACGGAACGCAGCCCCAGCATTTT. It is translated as CASSYDGTQPQHF.

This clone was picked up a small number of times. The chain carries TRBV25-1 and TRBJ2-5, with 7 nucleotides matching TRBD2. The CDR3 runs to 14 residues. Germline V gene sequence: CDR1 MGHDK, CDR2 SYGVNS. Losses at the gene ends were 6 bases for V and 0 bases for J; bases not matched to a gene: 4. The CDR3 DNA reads TGTGCCAGCAGCCTAGCGGCATACCAAGAGACCCAGTACTTC. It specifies CASSLAAYQETQYF.

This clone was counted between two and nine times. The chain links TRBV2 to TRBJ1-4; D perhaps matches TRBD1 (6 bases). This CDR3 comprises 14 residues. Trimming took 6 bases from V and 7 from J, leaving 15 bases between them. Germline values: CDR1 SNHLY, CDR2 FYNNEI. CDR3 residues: CASREPGAGEKLFF. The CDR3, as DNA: TGTGCCAGCAGAGAACCAGGGGCCGGTGAAAAACTGTTTTTT.

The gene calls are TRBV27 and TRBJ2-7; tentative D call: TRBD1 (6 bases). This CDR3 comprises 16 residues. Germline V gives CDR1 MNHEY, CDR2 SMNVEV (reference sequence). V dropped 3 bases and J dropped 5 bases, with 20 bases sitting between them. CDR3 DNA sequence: TGTGCCAGCAGTTTCGGTCTCGGTCAGGGGAGCCACGAGCAGTACTTC. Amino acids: CASSFGLGQGSHEQYF.